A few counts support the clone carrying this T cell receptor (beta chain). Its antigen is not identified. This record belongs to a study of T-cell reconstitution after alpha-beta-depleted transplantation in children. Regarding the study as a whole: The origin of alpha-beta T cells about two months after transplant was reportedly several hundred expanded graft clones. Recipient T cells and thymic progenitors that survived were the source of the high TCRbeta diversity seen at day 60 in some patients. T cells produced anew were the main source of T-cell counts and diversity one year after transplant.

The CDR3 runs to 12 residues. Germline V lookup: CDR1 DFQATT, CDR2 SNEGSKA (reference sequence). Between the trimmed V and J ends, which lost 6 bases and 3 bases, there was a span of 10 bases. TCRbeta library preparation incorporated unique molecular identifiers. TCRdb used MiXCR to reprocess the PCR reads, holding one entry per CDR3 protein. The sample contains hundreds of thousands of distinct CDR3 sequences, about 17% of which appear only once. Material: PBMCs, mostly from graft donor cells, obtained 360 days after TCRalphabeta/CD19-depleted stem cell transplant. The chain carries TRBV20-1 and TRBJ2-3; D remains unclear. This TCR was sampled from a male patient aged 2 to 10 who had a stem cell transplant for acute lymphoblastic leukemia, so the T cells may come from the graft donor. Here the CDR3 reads CSAPTRTDTQYF. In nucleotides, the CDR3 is TGCAGTGCCCCAACCAGGACAGATACGCAGTATTTT.